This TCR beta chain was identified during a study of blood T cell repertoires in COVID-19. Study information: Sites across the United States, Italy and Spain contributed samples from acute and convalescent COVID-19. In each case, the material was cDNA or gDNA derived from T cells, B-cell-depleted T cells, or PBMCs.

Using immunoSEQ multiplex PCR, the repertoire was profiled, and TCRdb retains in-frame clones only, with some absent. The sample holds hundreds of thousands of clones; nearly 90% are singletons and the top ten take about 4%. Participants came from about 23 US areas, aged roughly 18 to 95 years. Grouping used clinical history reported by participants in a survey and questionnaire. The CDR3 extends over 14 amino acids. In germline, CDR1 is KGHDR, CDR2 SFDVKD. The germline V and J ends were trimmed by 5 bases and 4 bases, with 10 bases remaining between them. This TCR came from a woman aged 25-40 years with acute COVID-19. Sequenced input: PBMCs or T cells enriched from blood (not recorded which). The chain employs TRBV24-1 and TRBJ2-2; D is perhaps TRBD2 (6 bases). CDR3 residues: CATSGQGGTGELFF. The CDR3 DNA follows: TGTGCCACCAGTGGGCAGGGAGGCACCGGGGAGCTGTTTTTT.